This T cell receptor (beta chain) was found in a study of T cell changes during pregnancy in multiple sclerosis (dated by TCRdb to the late 2010s). About the study as a whole: The study looked at changes in the T cell repertoire across pregnancy in women with multiple sclerosis.

Libraries were made using the immunoSEQ multiplex PCR assay. Drawn from immuneACCESS, this table holds only the in-frame rearrangements with V and J called that TCRdb kept. Clones are partly lost; checked studies trace under half to an unresolved V gene and leave the rest unexplained. Recorded for this sample are fewer than 65,000 clones; 91% of them occurred a single time. Clones ranked in the top ten supply about 0.76% of the sample. On this clone: Its antigen target is currently unknown. Base qualities were left out, and no much larger clone turns up one base away.

After removal of 3 bases from V and 4 bases from J, the junction retains 4 bases not matched to a gene. The CDR3 goes from the cysteine to the phenylalanine over 15 residues. The read is trimmed to its CDR3 DNA, 45 bases read in frame from base 1. Based on the germline V gene, the CDR1 and CDR2 sequences are SGHRS and YFSETQ. Recombination linked TRBV5-1 to TRBJ2-1; 10 central bases correspond to TRBD1. Source: CD4+ T cells from peripheral blood mononuclear cells, taken in the first trimester of pregnancy. This clonotype originated in a female donor with multiple sclerosis, enrolled in a pregnancy study. Here is the DNA: TGCGCCAGCAGCTCGCGGGACAGGGGATACAATGAGCAGTTCTTC. This yields the protein CASSSRDRGYNEQFF.